The T cell receptor (beta chain) described here comes from a study of graft-versus-host responses after intestinal transplantation. Overall study context: Each transplant was multivisceral, liver-intestinal, or isolated intestinal. All recipients were given anti-thymocyte globulin induction, and tacrolimus and steroids were then administered for 2 to 4 years.

Assay: immunoSEQ multiplex PCR; the TCRdb copy retains only in-frame clones and omits some. The sample shows 100,000 or so clones, approximately 95% of them seen only once. Study-level points and caveats: Early post-transplant falls in HvG clones accompanied the peak levels of circulating GvH clones. Researchers found GvH clones in recipient marrow, and some showed up first in ileum or blood.

This clone was seen only once. Its antigen is as yet unknown. The clonotype originates from a human donor who was the organ donor for an intestinal transplant. The sequencing here drew on unstimulated CD8+ T cells sorted from spleen or lymph node cells, taken before transplant.

The CDR3 DNA reads TGTGCCAGCAGTACGGGACTAGCGGCTTACAATGAGCAGTTCTTC. Translating gives CASSTGLAAYNEQFF. The V gene is TRBV27, the J gene TRBJ2-1; 11 bases are a match to TRBD2. The V gene's germline CDR1 is MNHEY and CDR2 SMNVEV (reference sequence). V trimming: 5 bases; J trimming: 4 bases; junction bases outside the gene matches: 4. CDR3 length equals 15 residues.